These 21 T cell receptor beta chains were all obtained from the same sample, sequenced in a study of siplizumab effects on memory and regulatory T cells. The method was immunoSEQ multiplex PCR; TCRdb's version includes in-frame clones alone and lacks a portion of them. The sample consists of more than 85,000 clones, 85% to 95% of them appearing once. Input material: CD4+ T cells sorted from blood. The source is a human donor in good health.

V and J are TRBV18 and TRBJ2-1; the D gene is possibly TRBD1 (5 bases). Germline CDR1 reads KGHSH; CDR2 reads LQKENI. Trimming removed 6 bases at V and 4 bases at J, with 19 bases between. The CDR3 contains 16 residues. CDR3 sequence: CASSSPAGLKYNEQFF. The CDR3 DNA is TGTGCCAGCTCGTCCCCGGCAGGGCTCAAATACAATGAGCAGTTCTTC.

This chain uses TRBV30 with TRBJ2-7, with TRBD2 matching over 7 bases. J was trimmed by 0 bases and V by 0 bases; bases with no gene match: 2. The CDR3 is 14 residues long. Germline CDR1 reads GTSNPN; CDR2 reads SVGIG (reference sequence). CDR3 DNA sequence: TGTGCCTGGAGTGTAGGCGGGGGCTCCTACGAGCAGTACTTC. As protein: CAWSVGGGSYEQYF. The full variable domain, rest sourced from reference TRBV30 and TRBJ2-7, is SQTIHQWPATLVQPVGSPLSLECTVEGTSNPNLYWYRQAAGRGLQLLFYSVGIGQISSEVPQNLSASRPQDRQFILSSKKLLLSDSGFYLCAWSVGGGSYEQYFGPGTRLTVT.

The CDR3: CASRTPGLDYNEQFF. In DNA, the CDR3 is TGTGCCAGCAGAACACCGGGACTAGACTACAATGAGCAGTTCTTC. V is TRBV11-2 and J is TRBJ2-1; 8 bases fit TRBD2. Per the germline V gene, CDR1 is SGHAT and CDR2 is FQNNGV. J was trimmed by 3 bases and V by 6 bases; bases with no gene match: 7. The length of the CDR3 is 15 residues.

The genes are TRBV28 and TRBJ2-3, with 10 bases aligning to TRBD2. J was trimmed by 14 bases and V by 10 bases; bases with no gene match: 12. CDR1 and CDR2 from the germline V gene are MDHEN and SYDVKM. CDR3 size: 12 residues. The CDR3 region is CATSFRASGRYF. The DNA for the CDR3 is TGTGCCACCTCCTTTCGGGCTAGCGGGAGGTATTTT.

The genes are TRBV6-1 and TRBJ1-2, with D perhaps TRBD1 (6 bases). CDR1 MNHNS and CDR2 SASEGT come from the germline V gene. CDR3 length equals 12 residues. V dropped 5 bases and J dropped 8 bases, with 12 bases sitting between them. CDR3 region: CASSRGAWGYTF. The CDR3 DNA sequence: TGTGCCAGCAGTCGGGGGGCGTGGGGCTACACCTTC.

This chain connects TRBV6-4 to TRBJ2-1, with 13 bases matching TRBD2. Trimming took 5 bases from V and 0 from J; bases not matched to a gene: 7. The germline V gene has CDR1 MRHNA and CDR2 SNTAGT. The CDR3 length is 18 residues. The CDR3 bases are TGTGCCAGCAGTACAGGGACTAGCGGGATTTCCTCCTACAATGAGCAGTTCTTC. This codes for CASSTGTSGISSYNEQFF.

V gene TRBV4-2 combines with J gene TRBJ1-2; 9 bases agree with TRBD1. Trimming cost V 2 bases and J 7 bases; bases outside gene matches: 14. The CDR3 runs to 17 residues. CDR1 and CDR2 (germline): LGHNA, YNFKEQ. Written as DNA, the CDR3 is TGTGCCAGCAGCCAACCGGGGGGGACAGGGAGAGTGAGTGGCTACACCTTC. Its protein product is CASSQPGGTGRVSGYTF.

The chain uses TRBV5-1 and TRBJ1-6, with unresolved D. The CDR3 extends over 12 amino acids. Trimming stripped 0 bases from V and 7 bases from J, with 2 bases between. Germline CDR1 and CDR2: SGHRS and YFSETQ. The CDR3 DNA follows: TGCGCCAGCAGCTTGGGGAATTCACCCCTCCACTTT. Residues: CASSLGNSPLHF.

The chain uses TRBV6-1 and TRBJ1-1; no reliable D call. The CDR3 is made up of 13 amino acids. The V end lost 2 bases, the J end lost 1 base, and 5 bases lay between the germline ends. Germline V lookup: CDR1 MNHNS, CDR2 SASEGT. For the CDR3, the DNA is TGTGCCAGCAGTGAATTTCGGAACACTGAAGCTTTCTTT. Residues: CASSEFRNTEAFF.

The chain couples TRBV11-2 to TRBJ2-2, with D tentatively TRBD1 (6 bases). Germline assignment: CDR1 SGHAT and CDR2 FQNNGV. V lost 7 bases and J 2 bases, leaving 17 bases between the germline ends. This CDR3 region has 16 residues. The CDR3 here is CASTTGTSKNTGELFF. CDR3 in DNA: TGTGCCAGCACCACTGGGACATCCAAAAACACCGGGGAGCTGTTTTTT.

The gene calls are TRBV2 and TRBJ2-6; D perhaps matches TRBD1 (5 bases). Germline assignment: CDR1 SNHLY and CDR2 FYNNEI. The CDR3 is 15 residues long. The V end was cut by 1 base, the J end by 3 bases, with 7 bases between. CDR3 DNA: TGTGCCAGCAGTGAAGAGGGGCTTGGGGCCAACGTCCTGACTTTC. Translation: CASSEEGLGANVLTF.

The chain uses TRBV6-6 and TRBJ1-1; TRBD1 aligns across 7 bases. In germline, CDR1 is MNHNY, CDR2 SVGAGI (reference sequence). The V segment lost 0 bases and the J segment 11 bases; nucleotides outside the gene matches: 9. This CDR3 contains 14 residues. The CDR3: CASSYSVDRVRAFF. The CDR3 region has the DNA TGTGCCAGCAGTTACTCGGTCGACAGGGTTCGGGCTTTCTTT.

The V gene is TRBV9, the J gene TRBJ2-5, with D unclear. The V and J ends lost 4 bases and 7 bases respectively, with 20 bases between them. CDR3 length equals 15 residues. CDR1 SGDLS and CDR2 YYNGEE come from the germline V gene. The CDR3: CASSQRRPRYRTQYF. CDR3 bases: TGTGCCAGCAGCCAACGTAGACCTCGCTATCGGACCCAGTACTTC.

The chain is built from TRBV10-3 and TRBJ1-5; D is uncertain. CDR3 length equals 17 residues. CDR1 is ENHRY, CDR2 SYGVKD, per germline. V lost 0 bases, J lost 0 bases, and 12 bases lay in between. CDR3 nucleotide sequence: TGTGCCATCAGTGAGTCGAAACGGGTATATAGCAATCAGCCCCAGCATTTT. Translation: CAISESKRVYSNQPQHF.

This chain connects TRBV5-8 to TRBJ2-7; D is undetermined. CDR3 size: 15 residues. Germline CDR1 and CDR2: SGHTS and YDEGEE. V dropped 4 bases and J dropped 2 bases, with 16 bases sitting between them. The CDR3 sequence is CASSPWPNGAYEQYF. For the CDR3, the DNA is TGTGCCAGCAGCCCTTGGCCAAATGGCGCCTACGAGCAGTACTTC.

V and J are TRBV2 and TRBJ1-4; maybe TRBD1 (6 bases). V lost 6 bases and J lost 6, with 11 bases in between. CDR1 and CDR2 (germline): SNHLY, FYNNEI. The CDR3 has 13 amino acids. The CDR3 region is CASRRGDDEKLFF. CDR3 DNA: TGTGCCAGCAGGAGGGGGGACGATGAAAAACTGTTTTTT.

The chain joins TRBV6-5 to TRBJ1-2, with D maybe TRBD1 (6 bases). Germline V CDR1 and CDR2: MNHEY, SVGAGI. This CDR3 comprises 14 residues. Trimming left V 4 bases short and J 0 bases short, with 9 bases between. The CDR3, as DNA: TGTGCCAGCAGTTCAGGGGACACTAACTATGGCTACACCTTC. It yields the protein CASSSGDTNYGYTF.

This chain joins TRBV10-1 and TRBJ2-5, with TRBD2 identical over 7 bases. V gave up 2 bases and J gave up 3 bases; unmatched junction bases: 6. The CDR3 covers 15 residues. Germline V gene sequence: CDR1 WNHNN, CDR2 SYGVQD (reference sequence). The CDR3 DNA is TGCGCCAGCAGTGAGGGTGGCCTAGCGGAAGAGACCCAGTACTTC. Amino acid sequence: CASSEGGLAEETQYF.

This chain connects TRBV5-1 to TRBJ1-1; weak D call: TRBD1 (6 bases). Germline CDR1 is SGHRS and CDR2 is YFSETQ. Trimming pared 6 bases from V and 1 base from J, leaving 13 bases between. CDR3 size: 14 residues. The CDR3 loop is CASMTGGGNTEAFF. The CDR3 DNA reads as TGCGCCAGCATGACCGGGGGCGGGAACACTGAAGCTTTCTTT. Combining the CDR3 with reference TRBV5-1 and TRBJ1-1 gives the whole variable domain KAGVTQTPRYLIKTRGQQVTLSCSPISGHRSVSWYQQTPGQGLQFLFEYFSETQRNKGNFPGRFSGRQFSNSRSEMNVSTLELGDSALYLCASMTGGGNTEAFFGQGTRLTVV.

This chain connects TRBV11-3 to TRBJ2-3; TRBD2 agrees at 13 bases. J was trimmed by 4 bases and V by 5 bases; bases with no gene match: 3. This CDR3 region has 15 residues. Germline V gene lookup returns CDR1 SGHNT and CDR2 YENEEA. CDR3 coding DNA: TGTGCCAGCAGCCCTACTAGCGGGAGGGCAGATACGCAGTATTTT. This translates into CASSPTSGRADTQYF.

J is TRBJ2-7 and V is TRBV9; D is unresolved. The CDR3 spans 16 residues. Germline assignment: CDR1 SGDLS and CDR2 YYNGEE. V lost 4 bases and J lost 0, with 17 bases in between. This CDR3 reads CASSPRSGVLSYEQYF. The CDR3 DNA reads TGTGCCAGCAGCCCCCGTAGTGGGGTACTCTCCTACGAGCAGTACTTC.